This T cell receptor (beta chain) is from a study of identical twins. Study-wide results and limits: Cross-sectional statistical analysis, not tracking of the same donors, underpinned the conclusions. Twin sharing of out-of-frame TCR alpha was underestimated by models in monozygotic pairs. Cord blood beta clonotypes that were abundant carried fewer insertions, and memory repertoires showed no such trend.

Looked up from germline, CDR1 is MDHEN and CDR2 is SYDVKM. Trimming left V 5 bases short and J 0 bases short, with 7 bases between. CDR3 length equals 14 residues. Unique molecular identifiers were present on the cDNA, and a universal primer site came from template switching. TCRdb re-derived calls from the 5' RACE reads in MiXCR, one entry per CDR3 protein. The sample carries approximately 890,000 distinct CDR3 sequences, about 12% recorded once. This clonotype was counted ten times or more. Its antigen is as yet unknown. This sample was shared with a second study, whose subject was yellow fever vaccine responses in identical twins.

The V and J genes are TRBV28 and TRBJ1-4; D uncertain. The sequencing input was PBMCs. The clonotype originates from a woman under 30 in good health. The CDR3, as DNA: TGTGCCAGCAGTCGTCAAACAACTAATGAAAAACTGTTTTTT. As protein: CASSRQTTNEKLFF.